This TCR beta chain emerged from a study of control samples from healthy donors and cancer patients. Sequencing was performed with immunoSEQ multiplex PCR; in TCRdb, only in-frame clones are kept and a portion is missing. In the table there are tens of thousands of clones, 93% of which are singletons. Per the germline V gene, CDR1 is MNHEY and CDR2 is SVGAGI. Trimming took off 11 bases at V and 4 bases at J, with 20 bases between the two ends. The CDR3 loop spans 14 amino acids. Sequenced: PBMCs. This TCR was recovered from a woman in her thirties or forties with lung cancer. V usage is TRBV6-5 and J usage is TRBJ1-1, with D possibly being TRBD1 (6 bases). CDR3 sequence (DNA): TGTGCCGCAGAAAGGGGGGGAACCACCACTGAAGCTTTCTTT. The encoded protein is CAAERGGTTTEAFF.